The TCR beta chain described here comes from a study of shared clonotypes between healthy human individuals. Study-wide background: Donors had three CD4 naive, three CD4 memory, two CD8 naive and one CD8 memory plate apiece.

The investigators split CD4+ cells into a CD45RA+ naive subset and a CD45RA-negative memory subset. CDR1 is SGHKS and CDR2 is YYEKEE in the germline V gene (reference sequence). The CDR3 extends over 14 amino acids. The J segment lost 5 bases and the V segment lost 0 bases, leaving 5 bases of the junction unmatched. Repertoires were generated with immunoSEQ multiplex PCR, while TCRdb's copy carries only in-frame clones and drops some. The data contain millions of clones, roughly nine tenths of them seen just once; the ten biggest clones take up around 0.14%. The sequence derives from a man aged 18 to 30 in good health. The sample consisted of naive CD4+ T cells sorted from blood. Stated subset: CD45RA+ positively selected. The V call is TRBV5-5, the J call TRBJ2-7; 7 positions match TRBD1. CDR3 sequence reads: CASSLAQGTHEQYF. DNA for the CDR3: TGTGCCAGCAGCTTGGCACAGGGGACCCACGAGCAGTACTTC.